This T cell receptor beta chain appears in the sequencing data of a study of cytomegalovirus exposure and HLA in healthy donors. This clone was picked up a small number of times. One junction end disagrees with the germline gene, perhaps due to a read error. A multiplex PCR was run with 60 Vbeta primers and 13 Jbeta primers. Sequencing was performed with immunoSEQ multiplex PCR; in TCRdb, only in-frame clones are kept and a portion is missing. Here the sample spans some 71,000 clones, 70% to 80% being singletons. The sequence derives from a woman aged 50 to 65 in good health and CMV-seropositive. The sample consisted of PBMCs.

CDR3 in DNA: TGTGCCAGCAGCCTAGATACCGGGGGAGCAAACTATGGCTACACCTTC. Encoded protein: CASSLDTGGANYGYTF. The chain has TRBV11-2 and TRBJ1-2, with TRBD1 as a possible D gene (5 bases). This CDR3 spans 16 amino acids. Germline-derived CDR1 and CDR2 are SGHAT and FQNNGV.